The T cell receptor beta chain under discussion was sequenced for a study of PD-L1 blockade in urothelial cancer (TCRdb year 2017). About the study as a whole: Therapy was started at some point between 2014 and 2016 for all patients, and atezolizumab 1,200 mg was administered intravenously every 3 weeks. About 90% of the 29 patients were males with bladder-origin urothelial cancer, and about 65% of the roughly 30 reported a prior smoking history. An ECOG performance status of 0 or 1 was recorded for the patients, and 0 to 3 prior chemotherapy regimens had been received by the patients. Blood samples were analyzed at two time points: 3 weeks after treatment start (second dose) and 6 weeks after treatment start. Blood samples gave median yields of approximately 130,000 T cells and over 80,000 unique TCRs, along with a median clonality of about 0.084. The study was an exploratory multi-omic analysis of somatic, immune and clinical correlates of response to PD-L1 blockade with atezolizumab in urothelial cancer. TCR sequencing covered pretreatment tumor samples and matched, serially collected peripheral blood taken before and after atezolizumab treatment. Progression-free survival longer than 6 months counted as durable clinical benefit, and TCR features were additionally tested against both progression-free and overall survival. In the same patients, pretreatment tumors underwent whole exome sequencing and RNA sequencing in addition to TCR sequencing. Fewer than ten patients reached durable clinical benefit, while 20 patients did not. Pretreatment blood TCR-seq was available for 27 to 30 patients, at least one posttreatment blood collection was obtained for about 24 patients, and tumor TCR-seq was available for about 24 patients.

Trimming at the junction amounts to 5 bases on V and 1 base on J, and the germline ends lie 9 bases apart. CDR1 MNHEY and CDR2 SVGAGI were looked up in the germline V gene. Reading from cysteine to phenylalanine, the CDR3 counts 14 amino acids. Only the CDR3 region is kept as DNA, spanning 42 bases read in frame from base 1. Findings and caveats that apply to the study as a whole: Patients with durable benefit showed greater expansion of tumor-associated TCR clones in peripheral blood 3 weeks after starting treatment (n ≈ 20, p = 0.022). Improved progression-free and overall survival was associated with having pretreatment peripheral blood TCR clonality below the median. Because the sample size was small (n ≈ 30) and many exploratory analyses were performed, the results are intended to be hypothesis-generating.

Each PCR received spiked-in synthetic TCR analog templates so that absolute template abundance could be estimated from read counts. The immunoSEQ assay used bias-controlled V and J gene primers to amplify TCRbeta CDR3 regions from genomic DNA. Sequencing of rearranged TCRbeta segments was done at approximately 20X coverage. From the authors' description of their analysis: Clustering was used to correct sequencing errors, and CDR3s were annotated against IMGT so that V, D and J genes could be assigned. Only productive TCRbeta rearrangements were used in downstream analyses, excluding out-of-frame or stop-codon sequences. To compute clonality, Shannon entropy was normalized by the log of the number of unique productive sequences and then subtracted from one. Fisher's exact test with Benjamini-Hochberg correction, at a threshold of adjusted p below 0.01, was used to find clones that differed between time points or between blood and tumor. TCRdb took this table from immuneACCESS and kept in-frame rearrangements with V and J called. Such tables lack part of the clones; where checked against another copy, unresolved V genes explain under half of the gap, and the rest is unexplained. The DNA gave D and trimming, while V, J and clone size come from that table. This sample is represented by 70,000 to 95,000 clones; 80% to 90% of them were singletons. The ten top clones hold about 0.89% of the sample.

A remark on this clone: Its target antigen remains unknown. Base qualities are missing; no much larger clone stands one base away.

The time point label on this specimen signifies: pretreatment peripheral blood. A cohort of about 30 patients with locally advanced or metastatic urothelial carcinoma, treated at Memorial Sloan Kettering on a trial protocol, was included. Peripheral blood mononuclear cells were collected pretreatment and during treatment, at between 1 and 8 total time points per patient. The Qiagen DNeasy Blood extraction kit was used to purify genomic DNA from total PBMCs and tumor samples. PBMCs were collected pretreatment and during treatment, and were isolated and stored as previously described. The receptor comes from a woman of 80 years or more with urothelial cancer. The sample in question was PBMCs, obtained around atezolizumab (anti-PD-L1) treatment. This chain is built from TRBV6-5 and TRBJ1-3; no D segment can be confidently identified. Read as DNA, the sequence is TGTGCCAGCAGTAGCCCCGCTTCTGGAAACACCATATATTTT. It codes for CASSSPASGNTIYF.